The clone carrying this T cell receptor (beta chain) came up a few times. This record comes from a study of sequential checkpoint blockade in melanoma. Sequencing was performed with immunoSEQ multiplex PCR; in TCRdb, only in-frame clones are kept and a portion is missing. The data contain some 10,000 clones, roughly 73% of them singletons. CDR1 SGHDT and CDR2 YYEEEE come from the germline V gene. The CDR3 has 13 amino acids. Trimming cost V 0 bases and J 8 bases; bases outside gene matches: 1. Treatment noted: randomized to nivolumab then ipilimumab (arm A) or the reverse (arm B). V usage is TRBV5-6 and J usage is TRBJ2-5, with 10 bases identical to TRBD1. Material: CD8+ T cells sorted from blood (inferred from file names), obtained from a patient given nivolumab and ipilimumab in sequence. This TCR was sampled from a human donor with melanoma. CDR3 DNA: TGTGCCAGCAGCTTGGGGACAGGGGGAACCCAGTACTTC. This gives the protein CASSLGTGGTQYF.